These T cell receptor beta chains were read from a single sample in a study of CD8 T cells in ankylosing spondylitis. TCRdb passed the 5' RACE reads through MiXCR, listing each CDR3 protein once. The data hold around 770,000 distinct CDR3 sequences, with 12% observed a single time. The specimen sequenced was blood, either unsorted or a sorted T cell fraction (not recorded which). The receptors shown here come from a male donor with ankylosing spondylitis. Each CDR3 is given with its conserved first and last residue. Each record gives: V gene, J gene, clone size, D gene, CDR3 DNA, CDR3 protein. The D gene is left open where the match is weak. Not all rows give a size; the values are once, few, many and, for expanded clones, a class.

>TRBV5-1|TRBJ2-1|.|.
TGCGCCAGCAGCTTGGTTATAGGAGGGCCACTGAATGAGCAGTTCTTC
CASSLVIGGPLNEQFF
>TRBV7-2|TRBJ1-4|.|TRBD1
TGTGCCAGCAGCCTCCAGACAGGGACTAATGAAAAACTGTTTTTT
CASSLQTGTNEKLFF
>TRBV12-3/TRBV12-4|TRBJ1-5|many|.
TGTGCCAGCACCCTGGGGGGACGCTTTCAGCCCCAGCATTTT
CASTLGGRFQPQHF
>TRBV9|TRBJ1-1|.|.
TGTGCCAGCAGCTCCACCCCAGGGGTTACTGAAGCTTTCTTT
CASSSTPGVTEAFF
>TRBV20-1|TRBJ2-5|many|TRBD1
TGCAGTGCGGGACAGATACACCAAGAGACCCAGTACTTC
CSAGQIHQETQYF
>TRBV6-2/TRBV6-3|TRBJ1-1|few|.
TGTGCCAGCACCTTCGGAGGGGGCACTGAAGCTTTCTTT
CASTFGGGTEAFF
>TRBV20-1|TRBJ2-2|.|.
TGCAGTGCTAGAGATCTACGACTGAACACCGGGGAGCTGTTTTTT
CSARDLRLNTGELFF
>TRBV6-2/TRBV6-3|TRBJ1-5|few|.
TGTGCCAGCAGTTACTCAGGGAATGGGAATCAGCCCCAGCATTTT
CASSYSGNGNQPQHF
>TRBV11-2|TRBJ2-1|.|.
TGTGCCAGCAGCCTCGGACAGTATGCCAATGAGCAGTTCTTC
CASSLGQYANEQFF
>TRBV10-3|TRBJ2-1|few|TRBD1
TGTGCCACCTCCGGGACAGTCTCCTACAATGAGCAGTTCTTC
CATSGTVSYNEQFF
>TRBV29-1|TRBJ2-2|.|.
TGCAGCGCCGGACAGTACACCGGGGAGCTGTTTTTT
CSAGQYTGELFF
>TRBV4-3|TRBJ2-3|many|TRBD2
TGCGCCAGCAGCCGCCTAGCGGGAGGGAGCGCAGATACGCAGTATTTT
CASSRLAGGSADTQYF
>TRBV7-6|TRBJ2-7|few|TRBD2
TGTGCCAGCAGCTTAGAAGCAGCGGGGGGCGGCGAGCAGTACTTC
CASSLEAAGGGEQYF
>TRBV20-1|TRBJ2-6|.|TRBD2
TGCAGTGCTAGAGCAGGACTAGCGGGACCCTCTGGGGCCAACGTCCTGACTTTC
CSARAGLAGPSGANVLTF
>TRBV4-2|TRBJ2-5|few|.
TGTGCCAGCAGCCCTGGGCGAGCTGGACTGCAAGAGACCCAGTACTTC
CASSPGRAGLQETQYF
>TRBV19|TRBJ1-2|many|.
TGTGCCAGTAGTTCCAGACAGAGAAACTATGGCTACACCTTC
CASSSRQRNYGYTF
>TRBV20-1|TRBJ1-5|many|.
TGCAGTGGCGTTGAACGCCCTGGGAATCAGCCCCAGCATTTT
CSGVERPGNQPQHF
>TRBV11-2|TRBJ2-7|.|TRBD1
TGTGCCAGCAGCCAAGGGGGACAGGGGGACGAGCAGTACTTC
CASSQGGQGDEQYF
>TRBV20-1|TRBJ1-3|many|TRBD1
TGCAGTGCTTGGACAGGGTCTGGAAACACCATATATTTT
CSAWTGSGNTIYF
>TRBV15|TRBJ2-7|many|.
TGTGCCACCAGCAGAGATCCCCAGTCCTACGAGCAGTACTTC
CATSRDPQSYEQYF
>TRBV4-3|TRBJ2-3|few|.
TGCGCCAGCAGCCAAGCGGAAACGGCCGGGGTGCAGTATTTT
CASSQAETAGVQYF
>TRBV7-2|TRBJ2-1|.|.
TGTGCCAGCAGCTTAGGGGGGGTCTTCAATGAGCAGTTCTTC
CASSLGGVFNEQFF
>TRBV4-1|TRBJ2-7|many|.
TGCGCCAGCAGCCAGAGCAGAACGTACGAGCAGTACTTC
CASSQSRTYEQYF
>TRBV4-3|TRBJ2-7|many|.
TGCGCCAGCAGCCAAGATCGTAGCCTCCGCTCCTACGAGCAGTACTTC
CASSQDRSLRSYEQYF
>TRBV28|TRBJ1-5|.|TRBD1
TGTGCCAGCACCTCCACGGGGACAGTTTATCAGCCCCAGCATTTT
CASTSTGTVYQPQHF
>TRBV3-1|TRBJ1-5|.|.
TGTGCCAGCAGCCAAGATGGGGGACTAAACAATCAGCCCCAGCATTTT
CASSQDGGLNNQPQHF
>TRBV11-2|TRBJ2-5|.|.
TGTGCCAGCAGCTCCTCGGGGGGCATCGGAGAGACCCAGTACTTC
CASSSSGGIGETQYF
>TRBV6-2/TRBV6-3|TRBJ2-7|.|.
TGTGCCAGCAGGGAACAGGTTTACGAGCAGTACTTC
CASREQVYEQYF
>TRBV7-8|TRBJ1-5|few|.
TGTGCCAGCAGCTTCAGAGGGGTTGGGAATCAGCCCCAGCATTTT
CASSFRGVGNQPQHF
>TRBV20-1|TRBJ2-7|.|.
TGCAGTGCTCCAAAAACGGTTTGGGACGAGCAGTACTTC
CSAPKTVWDEQYF
>TRBV6-1|TRBJ2-3|few|TRBD2
TGTGCCAGCAGTCGGGGGGGGGCCTCAGATACGCAGTATTTT
CASSRGGASDTQYF
>TRBV5-1|TRBJ2-7|few|TRBD1
TGCGCCAGCAGCCCGAACAGGGGGACTTACTACGAGCAGTACTTC
CASSPNRGTYYEQYF
>TRBV4-1|TRBJ2-7|.|TRBD2
TGCGCCAGCAGCCAGCGTGGCCTAGCGGGAGAAGAGCAGTACTTC
CASSQRGLAGEEQYF
>TRBV7-6|TRBJ2-5|many|.
TGTGCCAGCAGCTTAGGGGGCAAGTTCTGGAAGACCCAGTACTTC
CASSLGGKFWKTQYF
>TRBV5-6|TRBJ2-1|.|.
TGTGCCAGCAGCTGGGGGTCAGACTACAATGAGCAGTTCTTC
CASSWGSDYNEQFF
>TRBV5-4|TRBJ1-4|.|.
TGTGCCAGCAGCTTGAGGGGTATTGCAACTAATGAAAAACTGTTTTTT
CASSLRGIATNEKLFF
>TRBV5-6|TRBJ1-2|many|TRBD1
TGTGCCAGCAGCTCGGGACAGGGTGCCCTTCTCAGGGGCTACACCTTC
CASSSGQGALLRGYTF
>TRBV6-2/TRBV6-3|TRBJ2-7|many|.
TGTGCCAGCAGCCTCCGGGACTACGAGCAGTACTTC
CASSLRDYEQYF
>TRBV20-1|TRBJ2-5|many|.
TGCAGTCCGGAGATGACGGGGGAAAAGACCCAGTACTTC
CSPEMTGEKTQYF
>TRBV6-5|TRBJ1-1|.|TRBD1
TGTGCCAGCAGTTCCGGGACAGGTCGCAGGAGGAACACTGAAGCTTTCTTT
CASSSGTGRRRNTEAFF
>TRBV20-1|TRBJ1-1|few|.
TGCAGTGCTAGGAAGGACAGGAACACTGAAGCTTTCTTT
CSARKDRNTEAFF
>TRBV14|TRBJ2-2|.|TRBD2
TGTGCCAGCAGCCCCCCGGGACTAGATAACACCGGGGAGCTGTTTTTT
CASSPPGLDNTGELFF
>TRBV19|TRBJ1-2|few|.
TGTGCCAGTAGTAGGGACCCGCTGGGCTATGGCTACACCTTC
CASSRDPLGYGYTF
>TRBV7-6|TRBJ1-2|few|TRBD1
TGTGCCAGCAGCTTAGCGCCAGGGGGCCACTATGGCTACACCTTC
CASSLAPGGHYGYTF
>TRBV5-6|TRBJ1-4|few|TRBD1
TGTGCCAGCAGCCCCGGACAGGTTCCATTGCTTGAAAAACTGTTTTTT
CASSPGQVPLLEKLFF
>TRBV20-1|TRBJ1-1|.|.
TGCAGTGCTAGACGACAGTTCACTGAAGCTTTCTTT
CSARRQFTEAFF
>TRBV10-3|TRBJ1-2|.|TRBD1
TGTGCCATTACGGACAGGGAGGTCTATGGCTACACCTTC
CAITDREVYGYTF
>TRBV20-1|TRBJ1-5|many|TRBD1
TGCAGTGCCCGGAAGGGGGCGAGCAATCAGCCCCAGCATTTT
CSARKGASNQPQHF
>TRBV3-1|TRBJ2-2|.|.
TGTGCCAGCAGCCAAGTGGTAGCCGGGGAGCTGTTTTTT
CASSQVVAGELFF
>TRBV4-3|TRBJ2-1|.|TRBD2
TGCGCCAGCAGCCAGGAGGGACTAGCGGGAGTCGGCAATTACAATGAGCAGTTCTTC
CASSQEGLAGVGNYNEQFF